These T cell receptor beta chains were read from a single sample in a study of cytomegalovirus exposure and HLA in healthy donors. Profiled with immunoSEQ multiplex PCR; TCRdb holds only in-frame clones, not every one. Among around 160,000 clones, approximately 88% were seen once, and the ten largest hold approximately 1.5%. The specimen was PBMCs. The receptors come from a woman under 30 in good health and CMV-seronegative. Both conserved end residues are part of each CDR3. The D gene is left open where the match is weak. Rows may omit the clone size; those that give it use once, few, many or a size class.

V	J	D	size	CDR3	DNA
TRBV30	TRBJ1-2	.	.	CAWIPTAQGNGYTF	TGTGCCTGGATCCCGACGGCGCAGGGCAATGGCTACACCTTC
TRBV2	TRBJ2-7	.	.	CASSSGTGYEQYF	TGTGCCAGCAGTTCAGGGACTGGGTACGAGCAGTACTTC
TRBV7-9	TRBJ1-5	.	.	CASSLGEGQPQHF	TGTGCCAGCAGCTTAGGAGAGGGTCAGCCCCAGCATTTT
TRBV29-1	TRBJ2-3	TRBD1	.	CSAYSTGGTDTQYF	TGCAGCGCTTACTCGACAGGGGGGACAGATACGCAGTATTTT
TRBV28	TRBJ2-7	.	.	CASSFASTGSGEQYF	TGTGCCAGCAGTTTCGCGTCTACAGGCTCCGGCGAGCAGTACTTC
TRBV5-1	TRBJ1-6	.	.	CASSLGTSAIGSPLHF	TGCGCCAGCAGCTTGGGGACATCAGCCATTGGTTCACCCCTCCACTTT
TRBV9	TRBJ2-3	.	once	CASSVSSGGGTDTQYF	TGTGCCAGCAGCGTTTCTTCAGGAGGGGGCACAGATACGCAGTATTTT
TRBV6-6	TRBJ2-5	TRBD1	once	CASSLDRGRSETQYF	TGTGCCAGCAGCTTGGACAGGGGGCGGTCAGAGACCCAGTACTTC
TRBV6-1	TRBJ2-1	TRBD2	once	CASTLAGRYNEQFF	TGTGCCAGCACGCTAGCGGGGAGGTACAATGAGCAGTTCTTC
TRBV6-1	TRBJ2-1	TRBD1	once	CASSEGYGQGYEQFF	TGTGCCAGCAGTGAAGGTTACGGACAGGGATATGAGCAGTTCTTC
TRBV5-1	TRBJ2-5	.	.	CASSVDKRVATQYF	TGCGCCAGCAGCGTGGACAAAAGAGTAGCGACCCAGTACTTC